The 16 T cell receptor beta chains below were found in one sample sequenced in a study of identical twins. TCRdb passed the 5' RACE reads through MiXCR, listing each CDR3 protein once. Among some 200,000 distinct CDR3 sequences, more than 6.5% were seen once, and the ten largest hold 1.5% to 2.5%. A further study also used this sample, focusing on yellow fever vaccine responses in identical twins.

Sequenced: memory (CD45RO+) T cells sorted from blood. These receptors were collected from a woman aged 18-29 years in good health.

This clonotype was detected only a few times. The chain combines TRBV7-2 with TRBJ2-7; 10 bases are shared with TRBD2. Per the germline V gene, CDR1 is SGHTA and CDR2 is FQGNSA. This CDR3 contains 14 residues. J gave up 3 bases and V 5 bases, and 4 bases lay outside the gene matches. CDR3 nucleotide sequence: TGTGCCAGCAGCACCGGGACTAGCGTCTACGAGCAGTACTTC. Protein sequence: CASSTGTSVYEQYF.

This clonotype has ten or more counts. The CDR3: CASSLTDNNEQFF. DNA for the CDR3: TGTGCCAGCAGCTTAACAGACAACAATGAGCAGTTCTTC. The chain recombines TRBV7-3 with TRBJ2-1; the D is unclear. Trimming took 0 bases from V and 5 from J, leaving 5 bases between them. Germline-derived CDR1 and CDR2 are SGHTA and FQGTGA. This CDR3 spans 13 amino acids. Drawing the rest from reference TRBV7-3 and TRBJ2-1, the complete variable domain is GAGVSQTPSNKVTEKGKYVELRCDPISGHTALYWYRQSLGQGPEFLIYFQGTGAADDSGLPNDRFFAVRPEGSVSTLKIQRTERGDSAVYLCASSLTDNNEQFFGPGTRLTVL.

The V and J genes are TRBV12-3 or TRBV12-4 and TRBJ2-3; D gene unclear. V lost 4 bases and J 6 bases, leaving 8 bases between the germline ends. The CDR3 length is 12 residues. CDR3 nucleotides: TGTGCCAGCAGTTCGCAATCGGATACGCAGTATTTT. Amino acid sequence: CASSSQSDTQYF.

The rearrangement joins TRBV2 to TRBJ2-7; a possible D gene is TRBD2 (6 bases). Germline CDR1 and CDR2: SNHLY and FYNNEI. The CDR3 spans 13 residues. V shed 5 bases and J shed 4 bases, with 12 bases lying between them. The CDR3 sequence is CASSTGGNYEQYF. In DNA, the CDR3 is TGTGCCAGCAGTACAGGCGGGAATTACGAGCAGTACTTC.

This clonotype was counted a few times. The rearrangement joins TRBV7-2 to TRBJ1-2; D is unclear. Trimming left V 10 bases short and J 3 bases short, with 9 bases between. The CDR3 is made up of 11 amino acids. Per germline, CDR1 SGHTA and CDR2 FQGNSA. The CDR3 loop is CAKGGYYGYTF. CDR3 coding DNA: TGTGCCAAAGGCGGGTACTATGGCTACACCTTC.

This clonotype was seen repeatedly, ten times or more. V gene TRBV12-3 or TRBV12-4 combines with J gene TRBJ2-7; a weak D match, TRBD1 (6 bases). Trimming shortened V by 7 bases and J by 5 bases, and 21 bases separated the two germline ends. The CDR3 consists of 15 residues. The CDR3 loop is CASTSFDRSFDEQYF. Written as DNA, the CDR3 is TGTGCCAGCACCTCTTTCGACAGGTCCTTCGACGAGCAGTACTTC.

This clonotype came up a few times. The V and J genes are TRBV4-2 and TRBJ2-2; D uncertain. V lost 6 bases, J lost 0 bases, and 11 bases lay in between. In germline, CDR1 is LGHNA, CDR2 YNFKEQ. The CDR3 consists of 15 residues. This chain's CDR3 is CASRLGEANTGELFF. CDR3 DNA: TGTGCCAGCAGACTGGGCGAAGCGAACACCGGGGAGCTGTTTTTT.

This clonotype has at least ten counts. CDR3 DNA: TGTGCCAGCAGTTCCCCGACAGGGAATGGCTACACCTTC. The encoded protein is CASSSPTGNGYTF. The rearrangement uses TRBV27 and TRBJ1-2; TRBD1 matches at 7 bases. Trimming took 4 bases from V and 6 from J; bases not matched to a gene: 5. The CDR3 has 13 residues. From germline, CDR1 is MNHEY and CDR2 SMNVEV (reference sequence).

The chain has TRBV5-1 and TRBJ2-5, with D hard to call. The length of the CDR3 is 14 residues. Germline assignment: CDR1 SGHRS and CDR2 YFSETQ. Trimming took off 1 base at V and 5 bases at J, with 12 bases between the two ends. The CDR3 region has the DNA TGCGCCAGCAGCTTGTATAGTGCAGATGAGACCCAGTACTTC. This gives the protein CASSLYSADETQYF.

This clonotype was counted many times. This rearrangement joins TRBV3-1 to TRBJ2-5, with D tentatively TRBD2 (6 bases). This CDR3 comprises 14 residues. Germline assignment: CDR1 LGHDT and CDR2 YNNKEL (reference sequence). V lost 1 base to trimming and J lost 4 bases, with 10 bases between them. The CDR3 coding sequence is TGTGCCAGCAGCCAAGTGATCGGGGGAGAGACCCAGTACTTC. Encoded protein: CASSQVIGGETQYF.

In its sample, this clonotype was seen many times. The chain employs TRBV7-2 and TRBJ2-7; 12 positions match TRBD2. There are 14 residues in the CDR3. The germline V gene encodes CDR1 SGHTA and CDR2 FQGNSA. V gave up 5 bases and J gave up 2 bases; unmatched junction bases: 1. The CDR3 spells CASSTSGGTYEQYF. The CDR3 DNA is TGTGCCAGCAGCACTAGCGGGGGGACCTACGAGCAGTACTTC.

This clonotype was counted at least ten times. The rearrangement joins TRBV12-3 or TRBV12-4 to TRBJ2-1; D unclear. CDR3 length equals 15 residues. V lost 3 bases and J lost 1, with 10 bases in between. CDR3 coding DNA: TGTGCCAGCAGTTTGTGGAGAAAATCCTACAATGAGCAGTTCTTC. Amino acids: CASSLWRKSYNEQFF.

The V and J genes are TRBV10-2 and TRBJ1-6; D is ambiguous. Germline CDR1 WSHSY, CDR2 SAAADI. With 8 bases removed from V and 0 bases from J, the gap between germline ends came to 5 bases. This CDR3 is 13 amino acids long. CDR3 in DNA: TGCGCCAGCTCAGACTCCTATAATTCACCCCTCCACTTT. This translates into CASSDSYNSPLHF.

The J gene is TRBJ2-2, the V gene TRBV11-2; TRBD2 matches 8 bases. Germline V lookup: CDR1 SGHAT, CDR2 FQNNGV. There are 16 residues in the CDR3. Trimming cost V 2 bases and J 5 bases; bases outside gene matches: 7. CDR3 loop: CASSLSPGGRTGELFF. The CDR3 bases are TGTGCCAGCAGCTTAAGTCCGGGGGGGAGGACCGGGGAGCTGTTTTTT.

This clonotype was detected a few times. The chain employs TRBV5-1 and TRBJ1-4, with D perhaps TRBD1 (5 bases). V was shortened by 1 base and J by 7 bases, with 11 bases between the two germline ends. CDR1 and CDR2 (germline): SGHRS, YFSETQ. The CDR3 runs 14 residues. CDR3 bases: TGCGCCAGCAGCTTGCTGCAGGGAGGTGAAAAACTGTTTTTT. Its protein product is CASSLLQGGEKLFF.

This clonotype was seen many times. The chain recombines TRBV6-5 with TRBJ2-1; 7 bases are shared with TRBD2. Trimming cost V 2 bases and J 7 bases; bases outside gene matches: 8. Germline lookup yields CDR1 MNHEY and CDR2 SVGAGI. CDR3 length equals 15 residues. CDR3 residues: CASSYMAGVGNEQFF. CDR3 DNA: TGTGCCAGCAGTTACATGGCGGGAGTTGGTAATGAGCAGTTCTTC.